These T cell receptor beta chains were read from a single sample in a study of technical replicates of blood from a handful of donors. Method: immunoSEQ multiplex PCR; TCRdb's copy keeps in-frame clones and lacks some. In the table there are about 85,000 clones, roughly 94% of which are singletons. Sequenced: T cells isolated from PBMCs. Receptors originate from a human donor in good health. CDR3s include the opening cysteine and the closing phenylalanine or tryptophan. D genes are given only for firm matches. Expanded clones get a size class; other rows say once, few or many, or leave the size out.

j_call	d_call	v_call	clone_size	cdr3_nt	cdr3_aa
TRBJ1-1	.	TRBV7-2	.	TGTGCCAGCAGCTTAGTAGGTGGGGGGAGGAACACTGAAGCTTTCTTT	CASSLVGGGRNTEAFF
TRBJ2-7	.	TRBV5-6	.	TGTGCCAGCAGCTGGCGGCGGGACGAGTACTTC	CASSWRRDEYF
TRBJ2-5	.	TRBV19	once	TGTGCCAGTAGTATAGCGGGCGGGATTGACGAGACCCAGTACTTC	CASSIAGGIDETQYF
TRBJ2-3	.	TRBV5-1	.	TGCGCCAGCAGCTTAGGGGTTCTCACAGATACGCAGTATTTT	CASSLGVLTDTQYF
TRBJ2-7	.	TRBV5-3	.	TGTGCCAGAAGTCCCCAGTCTCTCCCTAGTGAGCAGTACTTC	CARSPQSLPSEQYF
TRBJ2-4	TRBD2	TRBV30	.	TGTGCCCCCCCCCAAGCGGGGAGACTAGCCAAAAACATTCAGTACTTC	CAPPQAGRLAKNIQYF
TRBJ1-1	.	TRBV2	.	TGTGCCAGCAGTGATAGGTCCGGCGGAGCTTTCTTT	CASSDRSGGAFF
TRBJ1-2	.	TRBV6-1	.	TGTGCCAGCAGTGAATTCAAAGGGAGGGGTGGCTACACCTTC	CASSEFKGRGGYTF
TRBJ1-1	.	TRBV9	.	TGTGCCAGCAGCCCGGGAATGAACACTGAAGCTTTCTTT	CASSPGMNTEAFF
TRBJ2-7	.	TRBV7-9	once	TGTGCCAGCAGCCTAAGCTATCCCCCCTACGAGCAGTACTTC	CASSLSYPPYEQYF
TRBJ1-2	TRBD1	TRBV7-9	few	TGTGCCAGCAGCCCCCGGGACAGGGTGGAAGGCTACACCTTC	CASSPRDRVEGYTF
TRBJ2-5	.	TRBV6-6	.	TGTGCCAGCAGTTACGGGCAGGGCCAAGAGACCCAGTACTTC	CASSYGQGQETQYF
TRBJ2-5	TRBD1	TRBV28	.	TGTGCCAGCAGTCCCCGGGACAGGGTATTAGAGACCCAGTACTTC	CASSPRDRVLETQYF
TRBJ2-6	.	TRBV9	.	TGTGCCAGCAGCGTATTCTCGGTTTTTGCGGGCTCTGGGGCCAACGTCCTGACTTTC	CASSVFSVFAGSGANVLTF
TRBJ2-6	.	TRBV5-1	.	TGCGCCAGCAGCTTGATCCCAGGGGCCCATGGAGCTGGGGCCAACGTCCTGACTTTC	CASSLIPGAHGAGANVLTF
TRBJ1-2	.	TRBV28	.	TGTGCCAGCAGTGGTCAGGGTATGCGTGGCTACACCTTC	CASSGQGMRGYTF
TRBJ1-5	.	TRBV7-9	.	TGTGCCAGCAGCTACAGCCTCAATCAGCCCCAGCATTTT	CASSYSLNQPQHF
TRBJ2-7	TRBD1	TRBV2	.	TGTGCCAGCAAACCTCAGGGGGTGGCCTACGAGCAGTACTTC	CASKPQGVAYEQYF
TRBJ2-1	.	TRBV5-1	.	TGCGCCAGCAGCTTGGAGAGGGCCAATGAGCAGTTCTTC	CASSLERANEQFF
TRBJ2-1	TRBD2	TRBV14	.	TGTGCCAGCAGCCAGTTCATAGCGGGAGGTCGGGGTGAGCAGTTCTTC	CASSQFIAGGRGEQFF
TRBJ1-5	.	TRBV12-5	.	TGTGCTAGTGGTCCCCGAGGAAATCAGCCCCAGCATTTT	CASGPRGNQPQHF
TRBJ1-1	TRBD1	TRBV27	.	TGTGCCAGCAGTTTCGACAGGGGAGGAACTGAAGCTTTCTTT	CASSFDRGGTEAFF
TRBJ2-1	.	TRBV28	.	TGTGCCAGCAGTTTCCCCCTTCGACTAACCGGGACCTACAATGAGCAGTTCTTC	CASSFPLRLTGTYNEQFF
TRBJ2-7	TRBD2	TRBV7-7	.	TGTGCCAGCAGCTTGGGGGGGGACTACGAGCAGTACTTC	CASSLGGDYEQYF
TRBJ2-5	TRBD2	TRBV2	.	TGTGCCAGCAGTGAACCTTCCCTAGCGGGAGTAGAGACCCAGTACTTC	CASSEPSLAGVETQYF
TRBJ1-1	TRBD1	TRBV6-5	few	TGTGCCAGCAGCCCCCCGGGACAGGGCACTGAAGCTTTCTTT	CASSPPGQGTEAFF
TRBJ1-1	.	TRBV28	.	TGTGCCAGCAGTTATGGGGCTACTGAAGCTTTCTTT	CASSYGATEAFF
TRBJ1-3	.	TRBV9	.	TGTGCCAGCAGCGTAGGGCTGGACAGTCCTGGAAACACCATATATTTT	CASSVGLDSPGNTIYF
TRBJ2-7	.	TRBV19	.	TGTGCCAGTAAAGGGGGTAATTCCTACGAGCAGTACTTC	CASKGGNSYEQYF
TRBJ1-1	TRBD1	TRBV29-1	.	TGCAGCGTTGAGTCTCAGGGGGTGAACACTGAAGCTTTCTTT	CSVESQGVNTEAFF
TRBJ2-3	TRBD1	TRBV10-1	.	TGCGCCAGCAGTGAAATTCCCCGTGGGACAGGGTCTAGCTCCACAGATACGCAGTATTTT	CASSEIPRGTGSSSTDTQYF
TRBJ1-6	TRBD1	TRBV30	.	TGTGCCTGGAGCCGCGCCGGGACAGGCCTTCTTACGGGCTCACCCCTCCACTTT	CAWSRAGTGLLTGSPLHF
TRBJ1-3	.	TRBV6-5	.	TGTGCCAGCAGTTACTCCAACTCCGACTCTGGAAACACCATATATTTT	CASSYSNSDSGNTIYF
TRBJ1-5	.	TRBV21-1	.	TGTGCCAGCAGCAAGGGACACTATAGCAATCAGCCCCAGCATTTT	CASSKGHYSNQPQHF
TRBJ1-1	.	TRBV5-5	.	TGTGCCAGCAGCTTGGACGCGGGGCCTACTGAAGCTTTCTTT	CASSLDAGPTEAFF
TRBJ1-5	.	TRBV21-1	.	TGTGCCAGCAGCAAAACAATGGCCAACAATCAGCCCCAGCATTTT	CASSKTMANNQPQHF
TRBJ2-7	.	TRBV19	.	TGTGCCAGTAGTATGTCAGGACAGACCTCCTACGAGCAGTACTTC	CASSMSGQTSYEQYF
TRBJ2-1	.	TRBV6-5	.	TGTGCCAGCAGTTATAGCGGTGAGCAGTTCTTC	CASSYSGEQFF
TRBJ1-1	.	TRBV28	.	TGTGCCAGCTCGGGACACCGCATGAACACTGAAGCTTTCTTT	CASSGHRMNTEAFF
TRBJ2-7	TRBD1	TRBV28	.	TGTGCCAGCAGTACCCTTATCCACAGGGGGCGGTACGAGCAGTACTTC	CASSTLIHRGRYEQYF